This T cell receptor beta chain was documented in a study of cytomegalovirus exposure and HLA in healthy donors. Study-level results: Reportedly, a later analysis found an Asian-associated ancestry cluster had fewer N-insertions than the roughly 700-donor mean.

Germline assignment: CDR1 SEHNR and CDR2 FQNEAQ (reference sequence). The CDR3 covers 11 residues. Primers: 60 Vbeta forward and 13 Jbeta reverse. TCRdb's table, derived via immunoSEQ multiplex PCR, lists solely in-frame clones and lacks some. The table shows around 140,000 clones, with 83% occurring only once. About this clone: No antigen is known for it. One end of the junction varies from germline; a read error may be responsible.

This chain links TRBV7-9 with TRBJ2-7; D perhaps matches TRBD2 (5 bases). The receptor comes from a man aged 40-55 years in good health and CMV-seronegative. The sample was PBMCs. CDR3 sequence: CSSSGRYEQYF. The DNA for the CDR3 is TGTTCCAGCAGCGGTCGGTACGAGCAGTACTTC.